This entry describes one TCR beta chain. The sample comes from a study of blood T cell repertoires in COVID-19. Overall study: Material from acute and convalescent COVID-19 was sourced from the United States, Italy and Spain. PBMCs, B-cell-depleted T cells, or T cells were the source of the cDNA or gDNA that made up the material.

Authors' analysis steps: Amplification with reference gene primers provided the estimates of nucleated cell counts. Generated by immunoSEQ multiplex PCR, the TCRdb table keeps only in-frame clones and is missing some. The V and J calls and clone size come from that table; D and trimming were worked out from the DNA. The data hold about 250,000 clones, with about 89% observed a single time. Germline CDR1 reads MDHEN; CDR2 reads SYDVKM. The V end lost 4 bases, the J end lost 5 bases, and 11 bases lay between the germline ends. The CDR3 totals 13 residues. The clonotype was recovered from a woman aged 55-69 years who had recovered from COVID-19. The sample was peripheral blood. V is TRBV28 and J is TRBJ2-5; D unresolved. CDR3 sequence: CASSYGSAETQYF. The CDR3 DNA reads TGTGCCAGCAGTTACGGGTCAGCGGAGACCCAGTACTTC. The full variable domain, in which reference TRBV28 and TRBJ2-5 provide the parts outside the CDR3, is DVKVTQSSRYLVKRTGEKVFLECVQDMDHENMFWYRQDPGLGLRLIYFSYDVKMKEKGDIPEGYSVSREKKERFSLILESASTNQTSMYLCASSYGSAETQYFGPGTRLLVL.